The present TCR beta chain was sequenced within a study of metastatic and nonmetastatic thyroid tumors. Thyroid surgery had not been preceded by any treatment in any patient. Regarding this clone: This may stem from a read error, because a much larger clone lies one nucleotide away.

Germline V gene data show CDR1 as SQVTM and CDR2 as ANQGSEA. This CDR3 comprises 11 residues. In the authors' methods: The study took CDR3 differences across clinicopathological groups and made a distant-metastasis classifier for papillary thyroid cancer from them. TCRdb re-called the PCR reads via MiXCR. The V and J calls were not made by the authors but by TCRdb's processing. The sample contains about 43,000 clones, 3% to 3.5% of which appear only once. This chain joins TRBV29-1 and TRBJ2-1; D might be TRBD1 (6 bases). This clonotype was sampled from a female donor with papillary thyroid cancer or a benign thyroid nodule (not recorded which). Some clones in this sample may be carry-over from other donors' samples. The sample taken for sequencing was blood. The CDR3 DNA follows: TGCAGCGTTCCTTCCGGGTCCACAGGGCTCTTC. Translating it yields CSVPSGSTGLF.